One and the same sample provided the 21 T cell receptor beta chains below, sequenced in a study of tissue T cells after allogeneic stem cell transplantation (dated by TCRdb to 2021 to 2024). According to the study, the label for this sample's time point signals: human tissue collected at research (rapid) autopsy. Library method: the immunoSEQ multiplex PCR assay. TCRdb stores this immuneACCESS table with in-frame sequences only. Part of the clones is absent; in the studies checked, under half of the shortfall reflects unresolved V genes, and no reason is known for the rest. A total of fewer than 30,000 clones appear in this sample, roughly 70% of them only once. The top ten clonotypes cover about 8.3% of the sample. The sequencing used tissue from the ileum, collected at autopsy. The receptors come from a female donor of 60 years or more with lung cancer.

This chain links TRBV10-3 with TRBJ1-2; D possibly corresponds to TRBD1 (6 bases). This CDR3 comprises 13 residues. V was clipped by 6 bases and J by 6 bases, with 14 bases between them. Looked up from germline, CDR1 is ENHRY and CDR2 is SYGVKD. DNA of the CDR3: TGTGCCATCAGAGCACAGGGTACGAATGGCTACACCTTC. Its protein is CAIRAQGTNGYTF.

V gene TRBV19 combines with J gene TRBJ1-2; D not certain. Germline loops: CDR1 LNHDA, CDR2 SQIVND (reference sequence). With 3 bases removed from V and 2 bases from J, the gap between germline ends came to 10 bases. The CDR3 covers 14 residues. In DNA, the CDR3 is TGTGCCAGTAGTATGTCCGGCCGGAACTATGGCTACACCTTC. It translates to CASSMSGRNYGYTF.

The chain employs TRBV5-1 and TRBJ2-3, with TRBD2 identical over 12 bases. The V segment lost 3 bases and the J segment 4 bases; nucleotides outside the gene matches: 3. Per germline, CDR1 SGHRS and CDR2 YFSETQ. The CDR3 runs 15 residues. The CDR3 DNA reads as TGCGCCAGCAGCTCTAGCGGGAGGGGGGCAGATACGCAGTATTTT. It encodes CASSSSGRGADTQYF.

The chain couples TRBV5-1 to TRBJ2-4, with 7 bases that match TRBD2. The ends lost 6 bases at V and 2 bases at J; junction bases unmatched: 8. The germline V gene encodes CDR1 SGHRS and CDR2 YFSETQ. The CDR3 contains 15 residues. The chain's CDR3 is CASKGAGAPKNIQYF. The CDR3, as DNA: TGCGCCAGCAAGGGCGCGGGAGCCCCCAAAAACATTCAGTACTTC.

This chain joins TRBV5-6 and TRBJ2-7; D uncertain. The V and J ends lost 4 bases and 0 bases respectively, with 17 bases between them. This CDR3 spans 16 amino acids. From germline, CDR1 is SGHDT and CDR2 YYEEEE. The CDR3 sequence: CASSRRLGGSSYEQYF. CDR3 nucleotide sequence: TGTGCCAGCAGCAGGCGACTGGGCGGTAGCTCCTACGAGCAGTACTTC. The whole variable domain, filled in from reference TRBV5-6 and TRBJ2-7, reads DAGVTQSPTHLIKTRGQQVTLRCSPKSGHDTVSWYQQALGQGPQFIFQYYEEEERQRGNFPDRFSGHQFPNYSSELNVNALLLGDSALYLCASSRRLGGSSYEQYFGPGTRLTVT.

The table lists this clone with a count of one. V gene TRBV7-8 combines with J gene TRBJ2-5, with D perhaps matching TRBD1 (5 bases). Trimming removed 5 bases at V and 0 bases at J, with 13 bases between. The CDR3 length is 15 residues. Germline CDR1 reads SGHVS; CDR2 reads FQNEAQ. The CDR3 bases are TGTGCCAGCAGCCCTCGCAGGGTGGACCAAGAGACCCAGTACTTC. Its translation: CASSPRRVDQETQYF.

V usage is TRBV27 and J usage is TRBJ1-4, with 9 bases aligning to TRBD1. Germline CDR1 MNHEY, CDR2 SMNVEV (reference sequence). CDR3 length: 13 residues. Germline trimming cut 4 bases from V and 9 bases from J; bases unmatched to any gene: 3. The CDR3: CASSSDRGKKLFF. The CDR3 DNA sequence: TGTGCCAGCAGTTCGGACAGGGGTAAAAAACTGTTTTTT.

The chain carries TRBV7-2 and TRBJ2-5; 7 bases align to TRBD2. This CDR3 is built from 14 residues. Trimming at V came to 5 bases and at J to 1 base, leaving 4 bases not matched to a gene. From germline, CDR1 is SGHTA and CDR2 FQGNSA. The CDR3 DNA follows: TGTGCCAGCAGCCTCGGGACTACCCAAGAGACCCAGTACTTC. Translation gives CASSLGTTQETQYF.

The rearrangement joins TRBV7-8 to TRBJ1-5; 8 nucleotides match TRBD1. CDR1 is SGHVS, CDR2 FQNEAQ, per germline. V shed 7 bases and J 3 bases; nucleotides not matched to a gene: 14. The CDR3 totals 17 residues. CDR3 in amino acids: CASTLRGTGRSNQPQHF. CDR3 sequence (DNA): TGTGCCAGCACCCTTAGGGGGACAGGTCGATCCAATCAGCCCCAGCATTTT.

A few counts support this clone. J is TRBJ1-2 and V is TRBV21-1; TRBD1 reflects the table's D call only, with no check against the DNA. TRBV21-1 is labeled a pseudogene. CDR3 length: 15 amino acids. CDR3 DNA sequence: TGTGCCAGCAGCAAAGAGACCGGGACAGGATATGGCTACACCTTC. Protein sequence: CASSKETGTGYGYTF.

This rearrangement joins TRBV18 to TRBJ1-3, with 11 bases fitting TRBD1. The CDR3 spans 19 residues. J was trimmed by 2 bases and V by 4 bases; bases with no gene match: 13. Germline CDR1 KGHSH, CDR2 LQKENI. This CDR3 is CASSRMDPGTGGPGNTIYF. CDR3 sequence (DNA): TGTGCCAGCTCACGGATGGATCCCGGGACAGGGGGACCTGGAAACACCATATATTTT.

The chain is built from TRBV30 and TRBJ1-1, with D unresolved. The CDR3 spans 14 residues. The germline V gene has CDR1 GTSNPN and CDR2 SVGIG (reference sequence). V was pared by 3 bases and J by 0 bases, with 11 bases between. In DNA, the CDR3 is TGTGCCTGGAGCGGCAGGCAGATGAACACTGAAGCTTTCTTT. Amino acid sequence: CAWSGRQMNTEAFF.

The chain combines TRBV23-1 with TRBJ1-5; no reliable D call. TRBV23-1 is sorted into the ORF group, with uncertain function. CDR3 size: 10 residues. With 8 bases removed from V and 7 bases from J, the gap between germline ends came to 6 bases. The CDR3 here is CASPRQPQHF. CDR3 bases: TGCGCCAGCCCACGGCAGCCCCAGCATTTT.

Here the CDR3 DNA reads TGTGCCAGCTCACTTGGTCCGGAGTACTCGAACTATGGCTACACCTTC. It codes for CASSLGPEYSNYGYTF. The J gene is TRBJ1-2, the V gene TRBV18; D remains ambiguous. CDR3 length: 16 amino acids. Germline V gene sequence: CDR1 KGHSH, CDR2 LQKENI. V was clipped by 4 bases and J by 2 bases, with 17 bases between them.

The V gene is TRBV6-5, the J gene TRBJ2-1; TRBD2 matches at 7 bases. The J segment lost 7 bases and the V segment lost 0 bases, leaving 9 bases of the junction unmatched. The CDR3 loop spans 16 amino acids. Germline V CDR1 and CDR2: MNHEY, SVGAGI. CDR3 nucleotide sequence: TGTGCCAGCAGTTACTCTGGGGGGAGGGCCGAGAATGAGCAGTTCTTC. Its protein is CASSYSGGRAENEQFF.

The chain uses TRBV6-2 or TRBV6-3 and TRBJ1-6, with 8 bases identical to TRBD1. V lost 5 bases, J lost 11 bases, and 8 bases stayed unmatched. The CDR3 sequence is 14 residues long. Germline V gives CDR1 MNHEY, CDR2 SVGEGT. The CDR3 DNA reads TGTGCCAGCAGTAGGCAGGGGGCGACGACACCCCTCCACTTT. It is translated as CASSRQGATTPLHF.

This clone was observed once. V gene TRBV19 combines with J gene TRBJ1-1, with 7 bases lining up with TRBD1. The germline V gene encodes CDR1 LNHDA and CDR2 SQIVND (reference sequence). This CDR3 spans 14 amino acids. Trimming cost V 6 bases and J 1 base; bases outside gene matches: 5. CDR3 DNA sequence: TGTGCCAGTAGCGATGGGACAGAGAACACTGAAGCTTTCTTT. Protein: CASSDGTENTEAFF.

The chain is built from TRBV9 and TRBJ1-4; D gene unclear. Germline values: CDR1 SGDLS, CDR2 YYNGEE. Trimming took 4 bases from V and 0 from J, leaving 10 bases between them. This CDR3 contains 15 residues. The CDR3 DNA sequence: TGTGCCAGCAGCCCCTCAGCTGCAACTAATGAAAAACTGTTTTTT. Translated: CASSPSAATNEKLFF.

CDR3 sequence (DNA): TGTGCCAGCAGCCCTAGTGGGTTCGTTAGTGCCCACGAGCAGTACTTC. Its protein product is CASSPSGFVSAHEQYF. The V call is TRBV11-3, the J call TRBJ2-7; no reliable D call. The V gene lost 5 bases and the J gene lost 5 bases, with 22 bases spanning the gap. The germline V gene encodes CDR1 SGHNT and CDR2 YENEEA. This CDR3 contains 16 residues.

The gene calls are TRBV7-2 and TRBJ2-5; D is perhaps TRBD2 (6 bases). The CDR3 has 15 amino acids. The germline V gene encodes CDR1 SGHTA and CDR2 FQGNSA. Trimming left V 5 bases short and J 2 bases short, with 15 bases between. The CDR3 here is CASSTRTNQQETQYF. The DNA for the CDR3 is TGTGCCAGCAGCACCCGGACTAACCAACAAGAGACCCAGTACTTC.

V usage is TRBV19 and J usage is TRBJ2-1; D is perhaps TRBD2 (5 bases). V was cut by 2 bases and J by 9 bases, with 11 bases left in between. Germline V CDR1 and CDR2: LNHDA, SQIVND (reference sequence). CDR3 length: 13 residues. CDR3 amino acids: CASSISTSGEQFF. The CDR3 bases are TGTGCCAGTAGTATATCTACTAGTGGTGAGCAGTTCTTC. Full variable domain (rest looked up from reference TRBV19 and TRBJ2-1): DGGITQSPKYLFRKEGQNVTLSCEQNLNHDAMYWYRQDPGQGLRLIYYSQIVNDFQKGDIAEGYSVSREKKESFPLTVTSAQKNPTAFYLCASSISTSGEQFFGPGTRLTVL.